These 21 T cell receptor beta chains were sequenced from one sample in a study of vaccination effects on CD4 cells after COVID-19. The antigens these receptors bind are not known. Measured with immunoSEQ multiplex PCR; TCRdb has only the in-frame clones, and not every one. This table has fewer than 55,000 clones, roughly three quarters appearing once. Antigen-specific CD4+ T cells were expanded with viral peptide pools in the ViraFEST assay before sequencing. Isolating CD4+ T cells followed about 10 days of culture. Vaccinated recipients, who were negative for nucleocapsid antibodies, had no history of SARS-CoV-2 infection. Specimen: CD4+ T cells from PBMCs cultured with HCoV-OC43 spike peptides, collected before COVID-19 vaccination. The subset: HCoV-OC43 spike overlapping peptide pool stimulation. Receptor source: a human donor who received a COVID-19 vaccine.

The chain combines TRBV6-5 with TRBJ2-7; D might be TRBD1 or TRBD2, each matching 5 bases. This CDR3 has 11 residues. Germline CDR1 MNHEY, CDR2 SVGAGI. The V end was cut by 9 bases, the J end by 1 base, with 7 bases between. CDR3 coding DNA: TGTGCCAGGGGGGAGTCCTACGAGCAGTACGTC. Its protein product is CARGESYEQYV.

This clone is a singleton in its sample. The chain couples TRBV6-5 to TRBJ1-4; maybe TRBD1 (6 bases). Germline V gene lookup returns CDR1 MNHEY and CDR2 SVGAGI. The V and J ends lost 2 bases and 3 bases respectively, with 10 bases between them. The CDR3 extends over 15 amino acids. CDR3 loop: CASSYGGGPNEKLFF. CDR3 bases: TGTGCCAGCAGTTACGGCGGGGGCCCTAATGAAAAACTGTTTTTT.

The chain has TRBV10-3 and TRBJ2-1, with 7 bases matching TRBD1. The V segment lost 8 bases and the J segment 3 bases; nucleotides outside the gene matches: 7. The length of the CDR3 is 14 residues. Germline V gene sequence: CDR1 ENHRY, CDR2 SYGVKD. This chain's CDR3 is CAIGDRVGYNEQFF. The CDR3 DNA sequence: TGTGCCATCGGAGACAGGGTGGGCTACAATGAGCAGTTCTTC.

CDR3 protein: CASSLDRGLYGYTF. The DNA for the CDR3 is TGTGCCAGCAGCTTGGACAGGGGGCTTTATGGCTACACCTTC. The chain joins TRBV7-9 to TRBJ1-2; 11 bases are shared with TRBD1. The germline gives CDR1 SEHNR, CDR2 FQNEAQ (reference sequence). The length of the CDR3 is 14 residues. Trimming removed 3 bases from V and 5 bases from J; junction bases left unmatched: 2.

CDR3 coding DNA: TGTGCCAGCTCACCTCAATGGGGGGATGAGACCCAGTACTTC. Translating it yields CASSPQWGDETQYF. This chain uses TRBV18 with TRBJ2-5; possible D gene TRBD2, 6 bases. The CDR3 loop spans 14 amino acids. CDR1 is KGHSH and CDR2 is LQKENI in the germline V gene. The V end was cut by 3 bases, the J end by 5 bases, with 13 bases between.

This clone was seen a few times. This chain joins TRBV10-2 and TRBJ2-3; D possibly uses TRBD1 or TRBD2 (6 bases each). Germline CDR1 is WSHSY and CDR2 is SAAADI. The V gene lost 2 bases and the J gene lost 4 bases, with 16 bases spanning the gap. The length of the CDR3 is 16 residues. The CDR3 here is CASSESWGALADTQYF. CDR3 in DNA: TGCGCCAGCAGTGAGAGTTGGGGGGCGTTAGCAGATACGCAGTATTTT.

The chain combines TRBV28 with TRBJ1-1; D unresolved. Germline V lookup: CDR1 MDHEN, CDR2 SYDVKM. The V gene lost 1 base and the J gene lost 8 bases, with 8 bases spanning the gap. This CDR3 comprises 12 residues. The CDR3 DNA sequence: TGTGCCAGCAGTTTATCTTCTAGGGAAGCTTTCTTT. It specifies CASSLSSREAFF.

This chain links TRBV11-2 with TRBJ1-2; possible D gene TRBD1, 5 bases. Deletions cut 5 bases from V and 4 bases from J, with 17 bases between. The CDR3 has 15 amino acids. Looked up from germline, CDR1 is SGHAT and CDR2 is FQNNGV. Written as DNA, the CDR3 is TGTGCCAGCAGCCCGATGGTGGCGGGGGTCTATGGCTACACCTTC. Protein product: CASSPMVAGVYGYTF.

The chain combines TRBV12-3 or TRBV12-4 with TRBJ1-2; maybe TRBD1 (5 bases). Between the trimmed V and J ends, which lost 5 bases and 1 base, there was a span of 8 bases. The CDR3 is 13 residues long. CDR3 nucleotides: TGTGCCAGCAGTCGACAGAATAACTATGGCTACACCTTC. Protein sequence: CASSRQNNYGYTF.

This clone was seen only a few times. The rearrangement joins TRBV3-1 (or the pseudogene TRBV3-2) to TRBJ1-6; unclear D gene. Per germline, CDR1 LGHDT and CDR2 YNNKEL (reference sequence). Deletions cut 0 bases from V and 5 bases from J, with 8 bases between. This CDR3 is built from 15 residues. The CDR3: CASSQDVSHNSPLHF. The CDR3 coding sequence is TGTGCCAGCAGCCAAGATGTCAGTCATAATTCACCCCTCCACTTT.

V and J are TRBV2 and TRBJ1-2; the match to TRBD1 covers 9 bases. The V and J ends lost 10 bases and 10 bases, in that order; junction bases with no gene match: 16. CDR1 is SNHLY, CDR2 FYNNEI, per germline. The CDR3 spans 14 residues. CDR3 nucleotide sequence: TGTGCCACCACATTAGAGGGGACAGGGCAATTCTACACCTTC. Residues: CATTLEGTGQFYTF.

The V gene is TRBV24-1, the J gene TRBJ2-3, with D unresolved. Germline V lookup: CDR1 KGHDR, CDR2 SFDVKD. V lost 0 bases to trimming and J lost 0 bases, with 9 bases between them. The CDR3 is 16 residues long. CDR3 residues: CATSDLRRASTDTQYF. The DNA of the CDR3 is TGTGCCACCAGTGATTTGCGGAGAGCAAGCACAGATACGCAGTATTTT.

This clone has a handful of counts. The chain is built from TRBV2 and TRBJ1-6; the D is unclear. CDR3 length: 15 residues. Germline CDR1 is SNHLY and CDR2 is FYNNEI. Trimming took off 6 bases at V and 0 bases at J, with 9 bases between the two ends. CDR3 residues: CASRPGSSYNSPLHF. The DNA of the CDR3 is TGTGCCAGCAGACCGGGAAGCTCCTATAATTCACCCCTCCACTTT.

The V call is TRBV30, the J call TRBJ2-5, with no clear D. The germline CDR1 and CDR2 sequences are GTSNPN and SVGIG (reference sequence). This CDR3 comprises 13 residues. V lost 2 bases and J 4 bases, leaving 11 bases between the germline ends. The CDR3 spells CAWSPLTPETQYF. The CDR3 nucleotides read TGTGCCTGGAGTCCCCTGACACCAGAGACCCAGTACTTC.

This rearrangement joins TRBV3-1 (or the pseudogene TRBV3-2) to TRBJ2-3, with TRBD2 identical over 12 bases. Trimming removed 2 bases from V and 3 bases from J; junction bases left unmatched: 12. The germline CDR1 and CDR2 sequences are LGHDT and YNNKEL (reference sequence). There are 19 residues in the CDR3. The CDR3 is CASSQYRASGGASTDTQYF. CDR3 bases: TGTGCCAGCAGCCAATATAGGGCTAGCGGGGGGGCGTCGACAGATACGCAGTATTTT.

This clone is a singleton in its sample. The chain uses TRBV11-2 and TRBJ2-5; TRBD1 matches at 9 bases. The J segment lost 5 bases and the V segment lost 3 bases, leaving 4 bases of the junction unmatched. This CDR3 spans 14 amino acids. The germline V gene encodes CDR1 SGHAT and CDR2 FQNNGV. The CDR3 loop reads CASSLDRGFETQYF. The CDR3 DNA reads as TGTGCCAGCAGCTTGGACAGGGGATTTGAGACCCAGTACTTC.

The chain links TRBV4-1 to TRBJ2-2, with 10 positions matching TRBD2. Germline loops: CDR1 MGHRA, CDR2 YSYEKL. The CDR3 spans 17 residues. V was pared by 4 bases and J by 2 bases, with 7 bases of the junction left unmatched. The CDR3 bases are TGCGCCAGCAGCCGTAGCGGGGGGCATATAAACACCGGGGAGCTGTTTTTT. It specifies CASSRSGGHINTGELFF.

This chain connects TRBV7-3 to TRBJ2-1; 16 bases line up with TRBD2. Germline CDR1 SGHTA, CDR2 FQGTGA. V shed 1 base and J 10 bases; nucleotides not matched to a gene: 10. There are 18 residues in the CDR3. The CDR3 protein is CASSLRAPGTSGGVEQFF. In nucleotides, the CDR3 is TGTGCCAGCAGCTTAAGGGCCCCCGGGACTAGCGGGGGGGTAGAGCAGTTCTTC.

The J gene is TRBJ1-5, the V gene TRBV6-2 or TRBV6-3; 7 positions match TRBD1. The CDR3 runs 17 residues. The germline CDR1 and CDR2 sequences are MNHEY and SVGEGT. Trimming removed 6 bases from V and 5 bases from J; junction bases left unmatched: 16. Written as DNA, the CDR3 is TGTGCCAGCAGCCCAGGGAGATACAGGGGCGAAGATCAGCCCCAGCATTTT. It specifies CASSPGRYRGEDQPQHF.

This chain links TRBV18 with TRBJ1-5, with D possibly being TRBD1 (6 bases). The CDR3 contains 16 residues. Germline CDR1 and CDR2: KGHSH and LQKENI. Trimming removed 2 bases at V and 2 bases at J, with 13 bases between. CDR3 residues: CASSPVLGQRNQPQHF. The CDR3 DNA follows: TGTGCCAGCTCACCAGTATTAGGACAGCGCAATCAGCCCCAGCATTTT.

This clone came up a few times. V is TRBV5-6 and J is TRBJ2-4, with 7 bases aligning to TRBD1. Looked up from germline, CDR1 is SGHDT and CDR2 is YYEEEE. The CDR3 sequence is 15 residues long. Trimming took 4 bases from V and 4 from J; bases not matched to a gene: 8. The CDR3 spells CASSEVDRPKNIQYF. The CDR3 coding sequence is TGTGCCAGCAGCGAGGTGGACAGGCCTAAAAACATTCAGTACTTC.